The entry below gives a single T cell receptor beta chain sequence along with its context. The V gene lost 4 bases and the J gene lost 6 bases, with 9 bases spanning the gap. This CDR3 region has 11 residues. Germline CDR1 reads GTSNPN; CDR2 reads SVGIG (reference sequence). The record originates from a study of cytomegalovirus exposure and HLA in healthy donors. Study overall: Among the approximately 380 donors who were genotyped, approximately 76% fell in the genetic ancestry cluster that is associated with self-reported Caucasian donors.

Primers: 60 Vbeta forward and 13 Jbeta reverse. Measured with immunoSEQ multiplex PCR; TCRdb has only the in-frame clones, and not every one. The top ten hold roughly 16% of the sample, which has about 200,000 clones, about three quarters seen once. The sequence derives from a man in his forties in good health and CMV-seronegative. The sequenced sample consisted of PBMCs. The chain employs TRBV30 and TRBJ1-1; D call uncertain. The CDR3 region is CAWKEVAEAFF. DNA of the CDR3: TGTGCCTGGAAGGAGGTCGCTGAAGCTTTCTTT.